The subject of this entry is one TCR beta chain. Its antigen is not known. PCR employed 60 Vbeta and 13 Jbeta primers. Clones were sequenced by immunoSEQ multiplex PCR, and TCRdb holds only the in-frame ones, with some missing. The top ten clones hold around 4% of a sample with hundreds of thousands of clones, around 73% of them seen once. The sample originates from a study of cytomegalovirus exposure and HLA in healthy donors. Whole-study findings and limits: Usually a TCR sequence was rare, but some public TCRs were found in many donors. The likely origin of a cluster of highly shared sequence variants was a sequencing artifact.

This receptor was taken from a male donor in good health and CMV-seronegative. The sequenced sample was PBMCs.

CDR3 sequence: CASSLTGEGEKLFF. Written as DNA, the CDR3 is TGTGCCAGCAGTTTAACTGGGGAGGGGGAAAAACTGTTTTTT. V is TRBV27 and J is TRBJ1-4; maybe TRBD1 (5 bases). V was trimmed by 2 bases and J by 8 bases, leaving 12 bases between them. Germline V gene lookup returns CDR1 MNHEY and CDR2 SMNVEV (reference sequence). The CDR3 sequence is 14 residues long.